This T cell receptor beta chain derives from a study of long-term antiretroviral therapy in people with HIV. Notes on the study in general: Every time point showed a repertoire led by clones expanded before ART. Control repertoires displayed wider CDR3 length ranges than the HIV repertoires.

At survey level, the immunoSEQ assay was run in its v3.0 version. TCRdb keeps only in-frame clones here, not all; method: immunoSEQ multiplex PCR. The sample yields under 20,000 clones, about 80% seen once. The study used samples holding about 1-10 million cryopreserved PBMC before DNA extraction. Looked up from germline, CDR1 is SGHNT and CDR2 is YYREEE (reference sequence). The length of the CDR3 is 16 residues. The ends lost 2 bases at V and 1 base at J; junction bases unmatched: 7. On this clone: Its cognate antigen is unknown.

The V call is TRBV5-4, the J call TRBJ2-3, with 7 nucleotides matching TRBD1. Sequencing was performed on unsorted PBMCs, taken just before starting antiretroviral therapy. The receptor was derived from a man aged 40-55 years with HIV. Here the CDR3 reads CASSFRTGGRTDTQYF. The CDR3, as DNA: TGTGCCAGCAGCTTCAGGACAGGTGGTCGCACAGATACGCAGTATTTT.